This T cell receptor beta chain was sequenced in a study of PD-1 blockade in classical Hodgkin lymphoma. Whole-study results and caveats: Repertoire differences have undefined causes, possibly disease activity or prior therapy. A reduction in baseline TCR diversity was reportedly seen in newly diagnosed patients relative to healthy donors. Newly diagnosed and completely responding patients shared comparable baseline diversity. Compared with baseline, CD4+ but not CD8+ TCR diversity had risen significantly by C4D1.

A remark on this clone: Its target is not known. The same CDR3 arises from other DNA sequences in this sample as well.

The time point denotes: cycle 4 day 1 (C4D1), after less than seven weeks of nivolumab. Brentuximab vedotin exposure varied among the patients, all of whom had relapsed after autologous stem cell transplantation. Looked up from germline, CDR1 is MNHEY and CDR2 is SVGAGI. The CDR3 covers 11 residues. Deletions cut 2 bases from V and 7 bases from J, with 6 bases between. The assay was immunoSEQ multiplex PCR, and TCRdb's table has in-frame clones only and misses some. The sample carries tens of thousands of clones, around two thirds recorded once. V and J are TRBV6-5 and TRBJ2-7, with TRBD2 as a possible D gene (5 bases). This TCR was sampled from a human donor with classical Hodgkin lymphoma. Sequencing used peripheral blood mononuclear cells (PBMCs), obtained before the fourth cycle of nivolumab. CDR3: CASSYRGEQYF. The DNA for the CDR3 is TGTGCCAGCAGTTACCGAGGGGAGCAGTACTTC.